Below, 21 T cell receptor beta chains from the same sample are listed, as sequenced in a study of blood T cell repertoires in COVID-19. Profiled with immunoSEQ multiplex PCR; TCRdb holds only in-frame clones, not every one. Found here are approximately 270,000 clones, more than 75% of them singletons; the top ten hold about 8.6%. What was sequenced was peripheral blood. These receptors all come from a man aged 35-49 years with active or convalescent COVID-19.

The V call is TRBV27, the J call TRBJ1-5; unclear D gene. In germline, CDR1 is MNHEY, CDR2 SMNVEV (reference sequence). CDR3 length: 13 residues. Between the trimmed V and J ends, which lost 6 bases and 6 bases, there was a span of 12 bases. CDR3 coding DNA: TGTGCCAGCAGCCCTTGGGGAGGTCAGCCCCAGCATTTT. Encoded protein: CASSPWGGQPQHF.

This chain connects TRBV11-3 to TRBJ2-4; D call uncertain. V lost 4 bases to trimming and J lost 2 bases, with 6 bases between them. Germline assignment: CDR1 SGHNT and CDR2 YENEEA. CDR3 length: 13 residues. The CDR3 loop reads CASSSRSKNIQYF. DNA for the CDR3: TGTGCCAGCAGCTCTAGATCCAAAAACATTCAGTACTTC.

The genes are TRBV27 and TRBJ2-3, with D perhaps TRBD1 (5 bases). The V end lost 5 bases, the J end lost 0 bases, and 12 bases lay between the germline ends. Germline-derived CDR1 and CDR2 are MNHEY and SMNVEV (reference sequence). The length of the CDR3 is 15 residues. The CDR3 coding sequence is TGTGCCAGCAGTAGGGGATTGGTGAGCACAGATACGCAGTATTTT. Protein sequence: CASSRGLVSTDTQYF.

V usage is TRBV6-5 and J usage is TRBJ2-7; TRBD1 matches 8 bases. The V and J ends lost 6 bases and 7 bases, in that order; junction bases with no gene match: 14. Germline lookup yields CDR1 MNHEY and CDR2 SVGAGI. This CDR3 comprises 15 residues. The CDR3 region has the DNA TGTGCCAGCAGACACAGGACAGGGAGGTCTAATGAGCAGTACTTC. It yields the protein CASRHRTGRSNEQYF.

The V and J genes are TRBV6-5 and TRBJ1-2; tentatively, D is TRBD1 (6 bases). CDR1 is MNHEY, CDR2 SVGAGI, per germline. V was cut by 7 bases and J by 3 bases, with 12 bases left in between. The CDR3 runs to 13 residues. This chain's CDR3 is CASIGGLDYGYTF. CDR3 coding DNA: TGTGCCAGCATTGGGGGCCTGGACTATGGCTACACCTTC.

This chain connects TRBV10-3 to TRBJ2-2, with a tentative D call TRBD2 (6 bases). Trimming cost V 8 bases and J 1 base, with 11 bases left between them. The CDR3 has 14 residues. Germline lookup yields CDR1 ENHRY and CDR2 SYGVKD. The CDR3 coding sequence is TGTGCCATCGGGGAGGAAGGGAACACCGGGGAGCTGTTTTTT. Translating gives CAIGEEGNTGELFF.

Only one count was recorded for this clone. This chain joins TRBV21-1 and TRBJ2-2; the table assigns TRBD2, which was not confirmed against the DNA. TRBV21-1 is labeled a pseudogene. The CDR3 sequence is 14 residues long. Here the CDR3 DNA reads TGTGCCAGCAGCAAAGCGGGAGTTGTCGGGGAGCTGTTTTTT. Encoded protein: CASSKAGVVGELFF.

The chain joins TRBV15 to TRBJ2-7; D unclear. Germline CDR1 and CDR2: LNHNV and YYDKDF (reference sequence). Trimming took off 0 bases at V and 1 base at J, with 7 bases between the two ends. The CDR3 runs to 14 residues. CDR3 DNA sequence: TGTGCCACCAGCAGAGATCACAGATCCTACGAGCAGTACTTC. Translated, it gives CATSRDHRSYEQYF.

The chain couples TRBV18 to TRBJ2-2; TRBD2 matches 7 bases. Germline trimming cut 0 bases from V and 6 bases from J; bases unmatched to any gene: 7. There are 16 residues in the CDR3. CDR1 is KGHSH and CDR2 is LQKENI in the germline V gene. The CDR3 reads CASSPPGEGAAGELFF. In DNA form, the CDR3 reads TGTGCCAGCTCACCACCGGGGGAGGGAGCTGCCGGGGAGCTGTTTTTT.

This chain links TRBV2 with TRBJ2-5, with a possible D match to TRBD2 (6 bases). The CDR3 runs to 13 residues. V was shortened by 6 bases and J by 3 bases, with 11 bases between the two germline ends. Germline V gives CDR1 SNHLY, CDR2 FYNNEI. CDR3 in DNA: TGTGCCAGCAGCGGGACTCCTAAAGAGACCCAGTACTTC. It codes for CASSGTPKETQYF.

V usage is TRBV4-1 and J usage is TRBJ2-2; 8 nucleotides align to TRBD1. The CDR3 loop spans 15 amino acids. From germline, CDR1 is MGHRA and CDR2 YSYEKL. Unmatched junction bases numbered 2, after V lost 3 bases and J lost 2 bases. In nucleotides, the CDR3 is TGCGCCAGCAGCCACGGACAGGGTAACACCGGGGAGCTGTTTTTT. This sequence encodes CASSHGQGNTGELFF.

The V gene is TRBV10-1, the J gene TRBJ2-1; TRBD2 matches at 13 bases. V lost 11 bases, J lost 8 bases, and 24 bases stayed unmatched. The CDR3 spans 19 residues. Germline V gene sequence: CDR1 WNHNN, CDR2 SYGVQD (reference sequence). CDR3 DNA: TGCGCCGCAGGGTTCGATCAAACTAGCGGGGGGGCCAGTTTAGATGAGCAGTTCTTC. This translates into CAAGFDQTSGGASLDEQFF.

The gene calls are TRBV27 and TRBJ2-3, with TRBD2 matching 11 bases. The CDR3 runs 18 residues. Germline V gene lookup returns CDR1 MNHEY and CDR2 SMNVEV (reference sequence). Trimming at V came to 2 bases and at J to 4 bases, leaving 11 bases not matched to a gene. The CDR3: CASSLRLLAGGFSDTQYF. The CDR3 nucleotides read TGTGCCAGCAGTTTAAGGTTGCTAGCGGGGGGTTTCTCAGATACGCAGTATTTT.

V is TRBV5-1 and J is TRBJ2-1; 9 bases fit TRBD2. V shed 2 bases and J 7 bases; nucleotides not matched to a gene: 7. The CDR3 contains 15 residues. Germline values: CDR1 SGHRS, CDR2 YFSETQ. The CDR3 DNA reads as TGCGCCAGCAGCTTTAGCGGGAGTCCGTCGAATGAGCAGTTCTTC. Its protein is CASSFSGSPSNEQFF.

The V call is TRBV9, the J call TRBJ2-5, with 11 bases that match TRBD1. Germline loops: CDR1 SGDLS, CDR2 YYNGEE. V lost 0 bases, J lost 3 bases, and 7 bases stayed unmatched. The CDR3 extends over 17 amino acids. In DNA, the CDR3 is TGTGCCAGCAGCGTAGCCGGTCCGGGACAGGGGGAAGAGACCCAGTACTTC. Residues: CASSVAGPGQGEETQYF.

The gene calls are TRBV11-2 and TRBJ2-2; 7 nucleotides match TRBD2. This CDR3 has 14 residues. With V trimmed by 3 bases and J by 7 bases, 5 bases remained unmatched. The V gene's germline CDR1 is SGHAT and CDR2 FQNNGV. The CDR3 region is CASSLAGAGGELFF. As DNA, the CDR3 is TGTGCCAGCAGCTTGGCGGGAGCAGGCGGGGAGCTGTTTTTT.

The chain couples TRBV28 to TRBJ2-7, with 10 nucleotides matching TRBD1. CDR1 is MDHEN and CDR2 is SYDVKM in the germline V gene. The CDR3 consists of 14 residues. The V and J ends lost 3 bases and 7 bases, in that order; junction bases with no gene match: 6. CDR3 in amino acids: CASSFGTGAGEQYF. CDR3 DNA sequence: TGTGCCAGCAGTTTTGGGACAGGGGCGGGTGAGCAGTACTTC.

This clone has a single count. This chain connects TRBV7-9 to TRBJ2-7, with unresolved D. Trimming cost V 1 base and J 2 bases, with 18 bases left between them. Germline V gives CDR1 SEHNR, CDR2 FQNEAQ (reference sequence). The CDR3 is made up of 17 amino acids. The DNA of the CDR3 is TGTGCCAGCAGCTTAGAGGTGTCGGGTAGTAGGACCTACGAGCAGTACTTC. Translated, it gives CASSLEVSGSRTYEQYF. Complete variable domain (other parts from reference TRBV7-9 and TRBJ2-7): DTGVSQNPRHKITKRGQNVTFRCDPISEHNRLYWYRQTLGQGPEFLTYFQNEAQLEKSRLLSDRFSAERPKGSFSTLEIQRTEQGDSAMYLCASSLEVSGSRTYEQYFGPGTRLTVT.

V is TRBV13 and J is TRBJ2-1; D not certain. V lost 0 bases to trimming and J lost 6 bases, with 6 bases between them. CDR1 PRHDT and CDR2 FYEKMQ come from the germline V gene (reference sequence). CDR3 size: 13 residues. This chain's CDR3 is CASSLGLSNEQFF. In DNA, the CDR3 is TGTGCCAGCAGCTTAGGTCTGTCCAATGAGCAGTTCTTC. The entire variable domain, with the rest obtained from reference TRBV13 and TRBJ2-1, is as follows: AAGVIQSPRHLIKEKRETATLKCYPIPRHDTVYWYQQGPGQDPQFLISFYEKMQSDKGSIPDRFSAQQFSDYHSELNMSSLELGDSALYFCASSLGLSNEQFFGPGTRLTVL.

The chain couples TRBV19 to TRBJ2-7; TRBD1 matches at 7 bases. The V gene end was trimmed by 3 bases and the J gene end by 7 bases; junction bases not matched to a gene: 15. CDR3 length: 16 amino acids. Per the germline V gene, CDR1 is LNHDA and CDR2 is SQIVND (reference sequence). CDR3 protein: CASSMLRRQGGREQYF. CDR3 nucleotide sequence: TGTGCCAGTAGTATGCTAAGAAGACAGGGTGGTCGGGAGCAGTACTTC.

This clone occurred once. This chain links TRBV28 with TRBJ1-6, with 9 bases that match TRBD1. This CDR3 is built from 16 residues. Unmatched junction bases numbered 5, after V lost 4 bases and J lost 4 bases. The germline gives CDR1 MDHEN, CDR2 SYDVKM. The CDR3 DNA reads TGTGCCAGCAGTTCGGGACAGGGATTGTATAATTCACCCCTCCACTTT. It codes for CASSSGQGLYNSPLHF.